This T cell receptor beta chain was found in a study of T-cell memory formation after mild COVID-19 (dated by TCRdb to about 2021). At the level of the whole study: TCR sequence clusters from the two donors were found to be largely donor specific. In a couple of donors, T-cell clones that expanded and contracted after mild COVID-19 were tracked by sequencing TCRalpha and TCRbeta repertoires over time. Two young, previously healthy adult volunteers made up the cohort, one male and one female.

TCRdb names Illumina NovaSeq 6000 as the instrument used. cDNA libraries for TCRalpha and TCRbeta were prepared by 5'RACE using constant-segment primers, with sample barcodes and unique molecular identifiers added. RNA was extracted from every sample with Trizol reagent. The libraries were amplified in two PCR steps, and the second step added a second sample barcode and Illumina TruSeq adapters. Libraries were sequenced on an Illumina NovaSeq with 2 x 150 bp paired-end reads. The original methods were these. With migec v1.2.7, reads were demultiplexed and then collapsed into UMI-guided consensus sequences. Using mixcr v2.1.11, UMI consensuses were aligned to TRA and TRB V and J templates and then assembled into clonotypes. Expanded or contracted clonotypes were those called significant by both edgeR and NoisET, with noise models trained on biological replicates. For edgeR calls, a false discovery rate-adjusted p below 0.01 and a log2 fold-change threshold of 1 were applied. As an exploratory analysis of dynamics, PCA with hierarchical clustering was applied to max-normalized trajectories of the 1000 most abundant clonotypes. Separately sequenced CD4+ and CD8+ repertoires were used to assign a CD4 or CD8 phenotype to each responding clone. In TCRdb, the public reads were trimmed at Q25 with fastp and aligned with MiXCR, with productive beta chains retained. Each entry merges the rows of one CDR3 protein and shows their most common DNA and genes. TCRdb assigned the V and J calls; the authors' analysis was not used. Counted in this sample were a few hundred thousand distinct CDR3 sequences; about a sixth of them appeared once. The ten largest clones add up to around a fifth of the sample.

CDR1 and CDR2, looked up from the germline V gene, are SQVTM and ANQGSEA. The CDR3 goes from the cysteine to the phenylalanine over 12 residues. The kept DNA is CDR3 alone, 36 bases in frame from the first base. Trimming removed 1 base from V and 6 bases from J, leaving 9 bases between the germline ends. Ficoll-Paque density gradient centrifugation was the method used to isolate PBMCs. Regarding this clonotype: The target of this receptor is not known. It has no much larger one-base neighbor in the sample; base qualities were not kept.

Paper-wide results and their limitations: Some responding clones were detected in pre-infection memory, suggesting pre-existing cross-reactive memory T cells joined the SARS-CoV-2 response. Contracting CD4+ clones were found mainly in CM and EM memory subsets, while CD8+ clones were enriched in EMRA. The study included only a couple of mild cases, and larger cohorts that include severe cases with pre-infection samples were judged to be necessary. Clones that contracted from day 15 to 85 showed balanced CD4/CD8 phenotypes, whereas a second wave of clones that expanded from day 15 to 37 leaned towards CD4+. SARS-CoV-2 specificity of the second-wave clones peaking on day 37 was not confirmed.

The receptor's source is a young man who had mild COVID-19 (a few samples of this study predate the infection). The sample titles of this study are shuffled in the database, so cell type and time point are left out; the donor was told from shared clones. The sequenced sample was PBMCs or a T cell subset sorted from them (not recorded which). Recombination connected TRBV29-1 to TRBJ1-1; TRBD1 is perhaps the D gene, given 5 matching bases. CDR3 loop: CSVEGGASEAFF. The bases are TGCAGCGTTGAAGGGGGCGCCTCTGAAGCTTTCTTT.